This entry lists 21 T cell receptor beta chains sequenced from one sample in a study of beta chain features in type 1 diabetes (dated by TCRdb to 2017 to 2018). No antigens are known for them. Overall study results and their limits: A moderate but significant shortening of TCRB CDR3 length was observed in type 1 diabetes patients in all four CD4+ subsets.

The library was produced with the immunoSEQ multiplex PCR assay. The entire isolated RNA was reverse transcribed using the High Capacity cDNA Reverse Transcription Kit, and thus expressed TCRB transcripts were sequenced. TCRdb obtained this table from immuneACCESS and retained in-frame rearrangements with V and J assigned. These tables miss some clones; where compared with another copy, unresolved V genes account for less than half of the shortfall, and the remainder is unexplained. The sample yields fewer than 350,000 clones; approximately 15% were counted once. About 0.014% of the sample belongs to the ten largest clones. Sample: naive CD4+ T cells from blood. The cell subset or site label of this sample denotes: true naive CD4+ T cells. The receptors were gathered from a young man with type 1 diabetes.

The rearrangement joins TRBV5-4 to TRBJ2-7; possible D gene TRBD1, 6 bases. Per the germline V gene, CDR1 is SGHNT and CDR2 is YYREEE (reference sequence). The CDR3 totals 14 residues. V was pared by 4 bases and J by 6 bases, with 17 bases between. CDR3 sequence (DNA): TGTGCCAGCAGCCGGAAGGGGGTATCGGTCGAGCAGTACTTC. This translates into CASSRKGVSVEQYF.

This clone turned up a few times. The chain carries TRBV29-1 and TRBJ2-3; 7 bases align to TRBD2. The CDR3 spans 13 residues. The germline V gene has CDR1 SQVTM and CDR2 ANQGSEA. With V trimmed by 3 bases and J by 2 bases, 2 bases remained unmatched. The CDR3 DNA follows: TGCAGCGTTGAGCTAGCGGTCACAGATACGCAGTATTTT. Translating it yields CSVELAVTDTQYF.

This clone was seen once. The chain links TRBV2 to TRBJ2-5, with no clear D. CDR3 length: 13 amino acids. V was trimmed by 6 bases and J by 5 bases, leaving 13 bases between them. Germline values: CDR1 SNHLY, CDR2 FYNNEI. The chain's CDR3 is CASSGGRSETQYF. DNA for the CDR3: TGTGCCAGCAGCGGCGGCAGATCCGAGACCCAGTACTTC.

This clone was counted between two and nine times. The rearrangement links TRBV5-1 to TRBJ2-2, with D perhaps matching TRBD2 (6 bases). This CDR3 has 15 amino acids. Germline V lookup: CDR1 SGHRS, CDR2 YFSETQ. V was trimmed by 2 bases and J by 1 base, leaving 9 bases between them. CDR3 in amino acids: CASSFGGENTGELFF. Written as DNA, the CDR3 is TGCGCCAGCAGCTTCGGGGGAGAGAACACCGGGGAGCTGTTTTTT.

CDR3 DNA sequence: TGCGCCAGCGCGGGACTAGCGGTTTACAATGAGCAGTTCTTC. Translated, it gives CASAGLAVYNEQFF. The chain has TRBV5-1 and TRBJ2-1, with TRBD2 matching 11 bases. J was trimmed by 4 bases and V by 7 bases; bases with no gene match: 4. Germline values: CDR1 SGHRS, CDR2 YFSETQ. The CDR3 has 14 residues.

The J gene is TRBJ2-7, the V gene TRBV7-9, with a tentative D call TRBD2 (5 bases). The V and J ends lost 4 bases and 1 base respectively, with 14 bases between them. Germline loops: CDR1 SEHNR, CDR2 FQNEAQ (reference sequence). CDR3 length: 15 residues. This CDR3 reads CASSSPLRGSYEQYF. The CDR3 DNA follows: TGTGCCAGCAGCTCGCCTCTTCGGGGATCCTACGAGCAGTACTTC.

This clone has just a few counts. The CDR3 region is CASSSLTSSGTQYF. CDR3 sequence (DNA): TGTGCCAGCAGCTCCCTTACGAGTTCGGGGACCCAGTACTTC. The chain is built from TRBV7-2 and TRBJ2-5, with D uncertain. The CDR3 is 14 residues long. The germline CDR1 and CDR2 sequences are SGHTA and FQGNSA. Trimming shortened V by 4 bases and J by 7 bases, and 16 bases separated the two germline ends.

This sequence joins TRBV6-5 and TRBJ2-3; 8 bases are shared with TRBD2. The CDR3 has 15 amino acids. V lost 2 bases to trimming and J lost 3 bases; unmatched junction nucleotides: 4. Germline assignment: CDR1 MNHEY and CDR2 SVGAGI. CDR3 sequence reads: CASSYARLATDTQYF. CDR3 in DNA: TGTGCCAGCAGTTACGCAAGACTAGCGACAGATACGCAGTATTTT.

This clone has more than one count but fewer than ten. The CDR3 protein is CASSQGARGETQYF. For the CDR3, the DNA is TGTGCCAGCAGCCAGGGGGCGCGAGGTGAGACCCAGTACTTC. The V and J genes are TRBV4-2 and TRBJ2-5; possibly TRBD1 for D (6 bases). This CDR3 has 14 amino acids. Between the trimmed V and J ends, which lost 3 bases and 5 bases, there was a span of 13 bases. Per the germline V gene, CDR1 is LGHNA and CDR2 is YNFKEQ.

This chain joins TRBV2 and TRBJ2-3; TRBD2 aligns across 10 bases. The CDR3 length is 16 residues. Unmatched junction bases numbered 7, after V lost 4 bases and J lost 3 bases. Germline CDR1 is SNHLY and CDR2 is FYNNEI. The CDR3 DNA reads TGTGCCAGCAGTGGTCTGAATAGCGGGGGGACAGATACGCAGTATTTT. It is translated as CASSGLNSGGTDTQYF. Variable domain in full (rest from reference TRBV2 and TRBJ2-3): EPEVTQTPSHQVTQMGQEVILRCVPISNHLYFYWYRQILGQKVEFLVSFYNNEISEKSEIFDDQFSVERPDGSNFTLKIRSTKLEDSAMYFCASSGLNSGGTDTQYFGPGTRLTVL.

This CDR3 is CSVLAAEHNYGYTF. The CDR3 region has the DNA TGCAGCGTTCTCGCGGCAGAGCATAACTATGGCTACACCTTC. The rearrangement uses TRBV29-1 and TRBJ1-2, with D hard to call. There are 14 residues in the CDR3. The V gene's germline CDR1 is SQVTM and CDR2 ANQGSEA. Trimming pared 5 bases from V and 1 base from J, leaving 14 bases between.

The rearrangement links TRBV25-1 to TRBJ2-5; 8 bases agree with TRBD2. This CDR3 has 16 residues. Trimming removed 3 bases from V and 7 bases from J; junction bases left unmatched: 13. CDR1 is MGHDK, CDR2 SYGVNS, per germline. The CDR3 here is CASSDYGTRQDGTQYF. CDR3 bases: TGTGCCAGCAGTGACTATGGGACTAGGCAGGACGGGACCCAGTACTTC.

This clone was observed a handful of times. The rearrangement links TRBV30 to TRBJ1-1; unclear D gene. The germline V gene has CDR1 GTSNPN and CDR2 SVGIG (reference sequence). The CDR3 extends over 13 amino acids. V gave up 2 bases and J gave up 10 bases, with 17 bases separating them. This CDR3 is CAWSKDIIPGAFF. The DNA for the CDR3 is TGTGCCTGGAGTAAAGACATCATTCCCGGAGCTTTCTTT.

This chain joins TRBV6-6 and TRBJ1-2; 9 nucleotides line up with TRBD1. Germline V gene sequence: CDR1 MNHNY, CDR2 SVGAGI (reference sequence). Trimming cost V 9 bases and J 2 bases; bases outside gene matches: 13. The CDR3 spans 16 residues. CDR3 in DNA: TGTGCCAGTGGGAGGGGACAGGGTCACCTAAACTATGGCTACACCTTC. Amino acids: CASGRGQGHLNYGYTF.

The chain is built from TRBV30 and TRBJ2-7, with D tentatively TRBD1 (5 bases). CDR3 length: 12 residues. The germline gives CDR1 GTSNPN, CDR2 SVGIG (reference sequence). Trimming left V 4 bases short and J 6 bases short, with 13 bases between. In DNA form, the CDR3 reads TGTGCCTGGACCAGGACACCGTCCGAGCAGTACTTC. This encodes CAWTRTPSEQYF. Variable domain in full (rest from reference TRBV30 and TRBJ2-7): SQTIHQWPATLVQPVGSPLSLECTVEGTSNPNLYWYRQAAGRGLQLLFYSVGIGQISSEVPQNLSASRPQDRQFILSSKKLLLSDSGFYLCAWTRTPSEQYFGPGTRLTVT.

The J gene is TRBJ2-7, the V gene TRBV5-1, with a weak D call TRBD1 (5 bases). The germline V and J ends were trimmed by 2 bases and 3 bases, with 12 bases remaining between them. Germline V CDR1 and CDR2: SGHRS, YFSETQ. The CDR3 is 14 residues long. The CDR3 is CASSLDRTYYEQYF. The CDR3 nucleotides read TGCGCCAGCAGCTTAGACAGAACTTACTACGAGCAGTACTTC.

This clone has more than one count but fewer than ten. V gene TRBV29-1 combines with J gene TRBJ1-4; 7 bases agree with TRBD1. CDR1 SQVTM and CDR2 ANQGSEA come from the germline V gene. The length of the CDR3 is 14 residues. V trimming: 8 bases; J trimming: 4 bases; junction bases outside the gene matches: 10. The CDR3 DNA is TGCAGCTACACCCGGGACAGATATAATGAAAAACTGTTTTTT. Translation gives CSYTRDRYNEKLFF.

This clone has just a few counts. This chain connects TRBV4-1 to TRBJ2-7; D is undetermined. Trimming pared 0 bases from V and 1 base from J, leaving 7 bases between. The CDR3 consists of 14 residues. Germline CDR1 is MGHRA and CDR2 is YSYEKL. The CDR3 here is CASSQDFPSYEQYF. The CDR3 coding sequence is TGCGCCAGCAGCCAAGATTTCCCGTCCTACGAGCAGTACTTC.

The chain couples TRBV16 to TRBJ1-1; D possibly corresponds to TRBD1 (6 bases). The CDR3 has 13 residues. Trimming took 8 bases from V and 3 from J, leaving 13 bases between them. CDR1 is KGHSY, CDR2 FQNENV, per germline. The DNA of the CDR3 is TGTGCCAGCCTGTACAGGGCGGACACTGAAGCTTTCTTT. Its translation is CASLYRADTEAFF.

This clone has just a few counts. V gene TRBV7-9 combines with J gene TRBJ2-3, with 12 bases aligning to TRBD2. CDR3 size: 16 residues. The germline V gene has CDR1 SEHNR and CDR2 FQNEAQ (reference sequence). Germline trimming cut 3 bases from V and 2 bases from J; bases unmatched to any gene: 3. The CDR3 is CASSFLAGGDTDTQYF. The CDR3 DNA sequence: TGTGCCAGCAGCTTTCTAGCGGGAGGGGACACAGATACGCAGTATTTT. Together with reference TRBV7-9 and TRBJ2-3, the CDR3 gives the full variable domain: DTGVSQNPRHKITKRGQNVTFRCDPISEHNRLYWYRQTLGQGPEFLTYFQNEAQLEKSRLLSDRFSAERPKGSFSTLEIQRTEQGDSAMYLCASSFLAGGDTDTQYFGPGTRLTVL.

Only a few counts were recorded for this clone. The rearrangement links TRBV7-2 to TRBJ2-5; D possibly corresponds to TRBD1 (6 bases). V was pared by 5 bases and J by 1 base, with 14 bases between. CDR3 length: 15 residues. Germline CDR1 and CDR2: SGHTA and FQGNSA. The CDR3 loop reads CASSASRGFQETQYF. The CDR3 bases are TGTGCCAGCAGCGCATCCAGGGGATTCCAAGAGACCCAGTACTTC. The full variable domain, in which reference TRBV7-2 and TRBJ2-5 provide the parts outside the CDR3, is GAGVSQSPSNKVTEKGKDVELRCDPISGHTALYWYRQSLGQGLEFLIYFQGNSAPDKSGLPSDRFSAERTGGSVSTLTIQRTQQEDSAVYLCASSASRGFQETQYFGPGTRLLVL.